The clone carrying this T cell receptor (beta chain) has just a few counts. Its antigen is not identified. Gene names and germline match the mouse. The read ends 1 residue shy of where the CDR3 ends; the end is completed using the germline J gene. The protocol was immunoSEQ multiplex PCR, while the TCRdb copy is restricted to in-frame clones and leaves out a portion. Of 6,400 or so clones in the sample, about 45% were seen once. The CDR3 is 13 amino acids. Per germline, CDR1 GFQATS and CDR2 STVNSAI. The V end lost 6 bases, the J end lost 0 bases, and 8 bases lay between the germline ends. These data originate in a study of tissue T cells after allogeneic stem cell transplantation. Specified time point: mouse harvest day 7 after allogeneic transplant. Each mouse received 10^7 T-cell-depleted marrow cells plus 10^6 splenic CD5+ T cells by tail vein. Study observations and caveats: Across patients, clones rarely overlapped, yet motif clusters were shared tissue-specifically.

What was sequenced was lymph node tissue. The genes are TRBV20 and TRBJ2-2; a weak D match, TRBD1 (6 bases). This TCR came from a female BALB/c mouse given C57BL/6 T cells with graft-versus-host disease after an allogeneic hematopoietic cell transplant. CDR3 loop: CGAEGANTGQLYF. Partial CDR3 DNA: TGTGGTGCAGAGGGGGCAAACACCGGGCAGCTCTAC.